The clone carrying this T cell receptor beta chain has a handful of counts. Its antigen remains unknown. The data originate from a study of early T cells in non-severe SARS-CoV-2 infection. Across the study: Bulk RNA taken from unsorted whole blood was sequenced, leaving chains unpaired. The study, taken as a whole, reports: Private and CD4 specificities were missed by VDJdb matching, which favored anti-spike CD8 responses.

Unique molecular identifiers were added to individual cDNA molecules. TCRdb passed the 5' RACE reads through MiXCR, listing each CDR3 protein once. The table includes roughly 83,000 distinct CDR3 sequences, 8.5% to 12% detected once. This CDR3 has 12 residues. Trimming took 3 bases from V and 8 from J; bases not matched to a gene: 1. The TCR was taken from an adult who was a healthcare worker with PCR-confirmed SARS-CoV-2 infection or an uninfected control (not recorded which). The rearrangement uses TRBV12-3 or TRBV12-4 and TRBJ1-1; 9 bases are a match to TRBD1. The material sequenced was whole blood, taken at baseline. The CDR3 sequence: CASSFDRGEAFF. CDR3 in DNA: TGTGCCAGCAGTTTTGACAGGGGGGAAGCTTTCTTT.